The 22 T cell receptor beta chains below all came from one sample that was sequenced in a study of CXCR3-negative and CXCR3-positive naive CD8 T cells. Each TRB cDNA library was prepared by 5' RACE (with UMI labels). TCRdb re-analyzed the 5' RACE reads; it lists each CDR3 protein once, without DNA. The sample totals tens of thousands of distinct CDR3 sequences. Source material: memory CD8+ T cells from blood. The receptors here all came from a human donor in good health. Some clones in this sample may be carry-over from other donors' samples.

This sequence joins TRBV7-2 and TRBJ1-6. In germline, CDR1 is SGHTA, CDR2 FQGNSA. The CDR3 length is 16 residues. CDR3 sequence reads: CASSHVNDGIDSPLHF. Full variable domain (missing parts from reference TRBV7-2 and TRBJ1-6): GAGVSQSPSNKVTEKGKDVELRCDPISGHTALYWYRQSLGQGLEFLIYFQGNSAPDKSGLPSDRFSAERTGGSVSTLTIQRTQQEDSAVYLCASSHVNDGIDSPLHFGNGTRLTVT.

This chain uses TRBV29-1 with TRBJ2-3; without DNA, the TCRdb call of TRBD2 cannot be checked. The germline V gene encodes CDR1 SQVTM and CDR2 ANQGSEA. This CDR3 spans 14 amino acids. CDR3 region: CSAGTSGRKDTQYF.

The V and J genes are TRBV12-3 or TRBV12-4 and TRBJ2-7; TCRdb indicates TRBD2, and absent DNA this call remains unverified. The CDR3 sequence is 18 residues long. The CDR3 protein is CASSFVGFVGAELYEQYF.

Judged by frequency, this clonotype is medium-sized (0.01 to 0.1%). The chain has TRBV20-1 and TRBJ2-5; TCRdb's assignment of TRBD1 cannot be checked, as there is no DNA. Germline-derived CDR1 and CDR2 are DFQATT and SNEGSKA (reference sequence). The CDR3 runs 13 residues. CDR3 in amino acids: CSATTGGKKTQYF.

The chain uses TRBV28 and TRBJ1-6; as DNA is missing, the TRBD1 call by TCRdb cannot be tested. CDR1 and CDR2 from the germline V gene are MDHEN and SYDVKM. The CDR3 covers 16 residues. The CDR3 loop reads CASSLGDSSYNSPLHF.

The rearrangement uses TRBV7-3 and TRBJ1-1; the D gene TCRdb calls, TRBD1, cannot be checked with no DNA. The CDR3 has 14 amino acids. Germline CDR1 is SGHTA and CDR2 is FQGTGA. The chain's CDR3 is CASSPFGGGTEAFF.

V is TRBV15 and J is TRBJ2-1; TCRdb names TRBD2, which stays unverified in the absence of DNA. Germline V gene lookup returns CDR1 LNHNV and CDR2 YYDKDF (reference sequence). This CDR3 has 18 amino acids. CDR3 residues: CATSSLTSGVSSYNEQFF.

The chain employs TRBV6-5 and TRBJ1-1. CDR1 and CDR2 (germline): MNHEY, SVGAGI. This CDR3 is 12 amino acids long. The CDR3 spells CASQGGNTEAFF.

CDR3: CASSPLRDLQETQYF. This chain links TRBV4-3 with TRBJ2-5; TCRdb gives TRBD2 as the D gene, but with no DNA this cannot be confirmed. Germline CDR1 LGHNA, CDR2 YSLEER. CDR3 length equals 15 residues.

The chain is built from TRBV2 and TRBJ2-7; TCRdb selects TRBD1, and the lack of DNA leaves this call unchecked. Germline V gene data show CDR1 as SNHLY and CDR2 as FYNNEI. The CDR3 extends over 15 amino acids. CDR3 residues: CASSFRDIISYEQYF.

The CDR3 sequence: CASSQESTNGYTF. This rearrangement joins TRBV4-2 to TRBJ1-2. CDR3 length: 13 residues. Per the germline V gene, CDR1 is LGHNA and CDR2 is YNFKEQ.

The V call is TRBV13, the J call TRBJ2-7. The CDR3 has 11 residues. CDR1 PRHDT and CDR2 FYEKMQ come from the germline V gene (reference sequence). The CDR3 protein is CASSLGPEQYF.

The chain joins TRBV6-2 or TRBV6-3 to TRBJ2-6. There are 14 residues in the CDR3. From germline, CDR1 is MNHEY and CDR2 SVGEGT. The CDR3 sequence is CASSWDSGANVLTF.

The J gene is TRBJ2-6, the V gene TRBV9. The CDR3 is 14 residues long. In germline, CDR1 is SGDLS, CDR2 YYNGEE. The CDR3 region is CASSASGGANVLTF.

The chain uses TRBV7-6 and TRBJ2-7; TCRdb returns TRBD1, unconfirmable since there is no DNA. Germline values: CDR1 SGHVS, CDR2 FNYEAQ. The CDR3 covers 12 residues. CDR3 sequence: CASSLDRDEQYF.

This clonotype shows up as medium-sized by frequency. The chain carries TRBV20-1 and TRBJ2-4; TCRdb gives TRBD2 as the D gene, but with no DNA this cannot be confirmed. The CDR3 sequence is 14 residues long. The germline V gene has CDR1 DFQATT and CDR2 SNEGSKA (reference sequence). CDR3 protein: CSARRRAGPGIQYF.

The chain recombines TRBV5-5 with TRBJ2-7; there is no DNA to check the TCRdb D call of TRBD1. There are 14 residues in the CDR3. Germline assignment: CDR1 SGHKS and CDR2 YYEKEE (reference sequence). CDR3: CASSGGGRYYEQYF.

CDR3 sequence: CSARGPPSEASTDTQYF. The chain combines TRBV20-1 with TRBJ2-3; TCRdb picks TRBD1, but there is no DNA to check that call. The germline V gene has CDR1 DFQATT and CDR2 SNEGSKA (reference sequence). The CDR3 consists of 17 residues.

V and J are TRBV28 and TRBJ2-5. The CDR3 has 15 residues. Per the germline V gene, CDR1 is MDHEN and CDR2 is SYDVKM. CDR3 protein: CASSLEPASQETQYF. Using reference TRBV28 and TRBJ2-5 for the parts outside the CDR3, the full variable domain is DVKVTQSSRYLVKRTGEKVFLECVQDMDHENMFWYRQDPGLGLRLIYFSYDVKMKEKGDIPEGYSVSREKKERFSLILESASTNQTSMYLCASSLEPASQETQYFGPGTRLLVL.

The chain is built from TRBV28 and TRBJ2-5; the D gene TCRdb calls, TRBD1, cannot be checked with no DNA. This CDR3 has 14 residues. Germline-derived CDR1 and CDR2 are MDHEN and SYDVKM. The CDR3 here is CASSSQGRKETQYF.

CDR3 loop: CATRDRTGGTGELFF. This chain joins TRBV24-1 and TRBJ2-2; TCRdb indicates TRBD1, and absent DNA this call remains unverified. Germline V gives CDR1 KGHDR, CDR2 SFDVKD. This CDR3 comprises 15 residues.

This rearrangement joins TRBV11-2 to TRBJ2-7; TCRdb proposes TRBD1, but this gene call is untestable without DNA. CDR1 is SGHAT, CDR2 FQNNGV, per germline. The CDR3 is made up of 15 amino acids. The CDR3 region is CASSPRDRGSYEQYF.